The 18 T cell receptor beta chains listed next were all sequenced from one sample in a study of cytomegalovirus exposure and HLA in healthy donors. The study ran its PCR with 60 Vbeta and 13 Jbeta primers. The data were produced by immunoSEQ multiplex PCR, yet TCRdb's version contains in-frame clones alone and is incomplete. Of about 160,000 clones listed, around four fifths are singletons. What was sequenced was PBMCs. Receptors were obtained from a boy aged 2 to 9 in good health and CMV-seronegative.

This rearrangement joins TRBV30 to TRBJ1-1; D perhaps matches TRBD1 (6 bases). Trimming took 2 bases from V and 5 from J, leaving 12 bases between them. CDR3 length: 13 amino acids. Germline V gene data show CDR1 as GTSNPN and CDR2 as SVGIG (reference sequence). The CDR3 sequence is CAWSLARGTEAFF. The CDR3 nucleotides are TGTGCCTGGAGTTTGGCCAGGGGAACTGAAGCTTTCTTT.

The J gene is TRBJ1-2, the V gene TRBV7-5; TRBD1, as called in the table, went unchecked against the DNA. TRBV7-5 is a recognized pseudogene. CDR3 length: 17 residues. The CDR3 bases are TGTGCCAGAAGCTTAAGTACAGGGATTACATTCAACTATGGCTACACCTTC. Its protein is CARSLSTGITFNYGYTF.

The chain recombines TRBV11-2 with TRBJ2-5, with D perhaps TRBD2 (7 bases). The CDR3 is made up of 16 amino acids. Germline V lookup: CDR1 SGHAT, CDR2 FQNNGV. Trimming shortened V by 5 bases and J by 7 bases, and 23 bases separated the two germline ends. The CDR3 nucleotides read TGTGCCAGCAGCCTCACCGCGGGGGCCCCTTCTCGGACCCAGTACTTC. Translation gives CASSLTAGAPSRTQYF.

The chain employs TRBV11-2 and TRBJ1-2; 9 nucleotides line up with TRBD1. The CDR3 has 14 residues. In germline, CDR1 is SGHAT, CDR2 FQNNGV. Unmatched junction bases numbered 7, after V lost 5 bases and J lost 6 bases. CDR3 residues: CASSHPRDRDGYTF. DNA for the CDR3: TGTGCCAGCAGCCACCCCCGGGACAGGGATGGCTACACCTTC.

The chain couples TRBV19 to TRBJ2-3, with 10 nucleotides matching TRBD2. The junction had 9 bases not matched to a gene; V was cut back by 0 bases and J by 3 bases. Germline values: CDR1 LNHDA, CDR2 SQIVND (reference sequence). CDR3 length equals 18 residues. The CDR3 nucleotides are TGTGCCAGTAGTATAGATAGAGGAGCGGGGGGGCAAACAGATACGCAGTATTTT. Its translation: CASSIDRGAGGQTDTQYF.

In this sample, this clone turned up once. The genes are TRBV6-6 and TRBJ1-2; 9 bases map to TRBD1. The germline V gene encodes CDR1 MNHNY and CDR2 SVGAGI (reference sequence). There are 14 residues in the CDR3. Unmatched junction bases numbered 4, after V lost 2 bases and J lost 6 bases. The chain's CDR3 is CASSYGDREDGYTF. The CDR3 nucleotides are TGTGCCAGCAGTTACGGGGACAGGGAGGATGGCTACACCTTC.

The rearrangement uses TRBV7-2 and TRBJ1-6; no clear D gene. The CDR3 is 16 residues long. The germline gives CDR1 SGHTA, CDR2 FQGNSA. V dropped 0 bases and J dropped 6 bases, with 12 bases sitting between them. CDR3 nucleotides: TGTGCCAGCAGCTTAGCGACCGGGTATGGTAATTCACCCCTCCACTTT. It codes for CASSLATGYGNSPLHF.

This chain links TRBV9 with TRBJ1-1, with TRBD1 matching 9 bases. Germline CDR1 and CDR2: SGDLS and YYNGEE. V gave up 3 bases and J gave up 0 bases; unmatched junction bases: 15. The CDR3 length is 19 residues. The CDR3 spells CASSGGAGGQGGMNTEAFF. CDR3 sequence (DNA): TGTGCCAGCAGCGGTGGAGCCGGGGGACAGGGCGGTATGAACACTGAAGCTTTCTTT.

The gene calls are TRBV7-2 and TRBJ1-2; a weak D match, TRBD1 (6 bases). V lost 5 bases and J 4 bases, leaving 14 bases between the germline ends. CDR1 and CDR2 from the germline V gene are SGHTA and FQGNSA. This CDR3 contains 14 residues. DNA for the CDR3: TGTGCCAGCAGCCCAGGGGCGGCGGGCTATGGCTACACCTTC. Its translation is CASSPGAAGYGYTF.

To note about this clone: Other DNA sequences in this specimen translate into the identical CDR3. The V and J genes are TRBV6-5 and TRBJ1-2, with 11 bases lining up with TRBD1. Unmatched junction bases numbered 1, after V lost 5 bases and J lost 5 bases. CDR1 MNHEY and CDR2 SVGAGI come from the germline V gene. The CDR3 covers 13 residues. The CDR3 sequence is CASSRDRGYGYTF. The CDR3 DNA reads TGTGCCAGCAGTAGGGACAGGGGGTATGGCTACACCTTC.

The V and J genes are TRBV5-6 and TRBJ1-2; no reliable D call. Germline V CDR1 and CDR2: SGHDT, YYEEEE. The CDR3 loop spans 14 amino acids. V lost 0 bases and J 5 bases, leaving 11 bases between the germline ends. CDR3 in DNA: TGTGCCAGCAGCTTGGCGGGTTCGGGGTATGGCTACACCTTC. Translated, it gives CASSLAGSGYGYTF.

This sequence joins TRBV2 and TRBJ2-7, with TRBD1 identical over 8 bases. CDR1 and CDR2 from the germline V gene are SNHLY and FYNNEI. After removal of 5 bases from V and 2 bases from J, the junction contained 5 bases not matched to a gene. The CDR3 length is 14 residues. The CDR3 DNA follows: TGTGCCAGCAGTCTCCGGGACAGGCCCTACGAGCAGTACTTC. This encodes CASSLRDRPYEQYF.

The chain employs TRBV2 and TRBJ2-4; TRBD2 matches 8 bases. Germline lookup yields CDR1 SNHLY and CDR2 FYNNEI. CDR3 length equals 14 residues. V was pared by 4 bases and J by 6 bases, with 5 bases of the junction left unmatched. In nucleotides, the CDR3 is TGTGCCAGCAGTGGGGGGACTAGAGGAAACATTCAGTACTTC. This translates into CASSGGTRGNIQYF.

This chain joins TRBV5-6 and TRBJ1-2, with D maybe TRBD1 (5 bases). The CDR3 totals 11 residues. Germline values: CDR1 SGHDT, CDR2 YYEEEE. The germline V and J ends were trimmed by 4 bases and 8 bases, with 9 bases remaining between them. In DNA form, the CDR3 reads TGTGCCAGCAGCCCTGGGGCCGGCTACACCTTC. It translates to CASSPGAGYTF.

This clone came up a few times. The chain recombines TRBV7-2 with TRBJ2-1; TRBD2 might be the D (5 bases). The CDR3 spans 15 residues. Trimming took 1 base from V and 3 from J, leaving 10 bases between them. Per the germline V gene, CDR1 is SGHTA and CDR2 is FQGNSA. The CDR3 region has the DNA TGTGCCAGCAGCTTAGTAGCTAGCAACTACAATGAGCAGTTCTTC. Residues: CASSLVASNYNEQFF.

This clone turned up a few times. V usage is TRBV6-1 and J usage is TRBJ2-7; TRBD1 matches 9 bases. The germline CDR1 and CDR2 sequences are MNHNS and SASEGT. Trimming cost V 4 bases and J 12 bases; bases outside gene matches: 10. The CDR3 is 13 amino acids. This chain's CDR3 is CASSARDRVTLYV. The CDR3 DNA follows: TGTGCCAGCAGTGCGCGGGACAGGGTGACCCTGTACGTC.

This clone showed up just once. This chain uses TRBV14 with TRBJ2-5; 8 positions match TRBD2. The CDR3 loop spans 14 amino acids. Germline V gives CDR1 SGHDN, CDR2 FVKESK. V was clipped by 4 bases and J by 2 bases; unmatched bases: 3. CDR3 in amino acids: CASSLAGWQETQYF. The DNA of the CDR3 is TGTGCCAGCAGCCTAGCGGGGTGGCAAGAGACCCAGTACTTC.

The rearrangement uses TRBV4-3 and TRBJ2-3; 7 bases agree with TRBD2. The V and J ends lost 1 base and 3 bases, in that order; junction bases with no gene match: 7. Germline assignment: CDR1 LGHNA and CDR2 YSLEER. The CDR3 is made up of 16 amino acids. This CDR3 reads CASSQGGGGETDTQYF. CDR3 sequence (DNA): TGCGCCAGCAGCCAAGGAGGCGGGGGAGAGACAGATACGCAGTATTTT.